A single sample is the source of the 11 T cell receptor beta chains below, sequenced in a study of blood T cell repertoires in COVID-19. Sequenced by immunoSEQ multiplex PCR; TCRdb stores in-frame clones only, minus some. The sample includes around 430,000 clones, about 91% of them seen just once. Sequencing was carried out using peripheral blood. The source is a woman aged 45-60 years with COVID-19, enrolled during active disease.

The chain couples TRBV6-5 to TRBJ2-1, with TRBD2 matching over 11 bases. V dropped 5 bases and J dropped 9; count of bases not matched to a gene: 9. The CDR3 is made up of 15 amino acids. Germline CDR1 is MNHEY and CDR2 is SVGAGI. The CDR3 loop is CASSIAGGEFGEQFF. The CDR3 DNA follows: TGTGCCAGCAGTATAGCGGGGGGGGAGTTCGGTGAGCAGTTCTTC.

V is TRBV7-9 and J is TRBJ1-1; possibly TRBD1 for D (5 bases). V shed 4 bases and J shed 1 base, with 10 bases lying between them. Looked up from germline, CDR1 is SEHNR and CDR2 is FQNEAQ (reference sequence). This CDR3 region has 14 residues. The CDR3 reads CASSYQGGNTEAFF. The CDR3 DNA sequence: TGTGCCAGCAGCTATCAGGGAGGGAACACTGAAGCTTTCTTT.

This clone was detected only a few times. The chain is built from TRBV5-4 and TRBJ2-3; 7 bases line up with TRBD2. CDR1 is SGHNT, CDR2 YYREEE, per germline (reference sequence). V lost 7 bases and J lost 0; bases outside the gene matches: 8. The CDR3 runs to 15 residues. CDR3 region: CASPAPRGSTDTQYF. CDR3 coding DNA: TGTGCCAGCCCCGCCCCGCGGGGGAGCACAGATACGCAGTATTTT.

This clone was picked up one time. The chain has TRBV27 and TRBJ1-1; a weak D match, TRBD1 (5 bases). Germline V gene lookup returns CDR1 MNHEY and CDR2 SMNVEV (reference sequence). The CDR3 spans 15 residues. Trimming left V 0 bases short and J 3 bases short, with 11 bases between. CDR3 region: CASSLSIGGDTEAFF. The DNA for the CDR3 is TGTGCCAGCAGTTTATCGATAGGAGGGGACACTGAAGCTTTCTTT.

The rearrangement links TRBV28 to TRBJ2-1, with D possibly matching TRBD1 (6 bases). Between the trimmed V and J ends, which lost 8 bases and 4 bases, there was a span of 9 bases. The CDR3 runs to 12 residues. Germline loops: CDR1 MDHEN, CDR2 SYDVKM. Written as DNA, the CDR3 is TGTGCCAGCCAACAGGGATACAATGAGCAGTTCTTC. Translating gives CASQQGYNEQFF.

V is TRBV5-1 and J is TRBJ1-6, with TRBD1 matching 8 bases. Germline assignment: CDR1 SGHRS and CDR2 YFSETQ. This CDR3 comprises 14 residues. V was clipped by 3 bases and J by 7 bases; unmatched bases: 3. The CDR3 DNA reads TGCGCCAGCAGCTCCGGACAGGGAAATTCACCCCTCCACTTT. Residues: CASSSGQGNSPLHF.

The sample holds one count of this clone. V gene TRBV5-4 combines with J gene TRBJ2-7; 8 positions agree with TRBD2. CDR1 and CDR2 (germline): SGHNT, YYREEE (reference sequence). There are 14 residues in the CDR3. V lost 3 bases, J lost 2 bases, and 4 bases stayed unmatched. The CDR3 is CASSSGTRPYEQYF. The CDR3 DNA sequence: TGTGCCAGCAGCTCCGGGACTAGACCCTACGAGCAGTACTTC.

This chain uses TRBV5-4 with TRBJ1-2, with 11 positions matching TRBD1. CDR1 SGHNT and CDR2 YYREEE come from the germline V gene (reference sequence). The CDR3 totals 16 residues. Trimming removed 4 bases from V and 5 bases from J; junction bases left unmatched: 10. Here the CDR3 DNA reads TGTGCCAGCAGCCCTCCCGGGACAGGGGGAGCATATGGCTACACCTTC. Encoded protein: CASSPPGTGGAYGYTF.

CDR3 loop: CASSLQGRNTEAFF. The CDR3, as DNA: TGTGCCAGCAGCTTGCAGGGGAGGAACACTGAAGCTTTCTTT. The chain carries TRBV5-6 and TRBJ1-1; D may be TRBD1 (6 bases). The ends were cut back, 1 base at V and 1 base at J, with 8 bases in the middle. Looked up from germline, CDR1 is SGHDT and CDR2 is YYEEEE. The CDR3 extends over 14 amino acids.

The chain recombines TRBV3-1 (or the pseudogene TRBV3-2) with TRBJ2-7; maybe TRBD2 (6 bases). This CDR3 spans 12 amino acids. V gave up 3 bases and J gave up 5 bases, with 8 bases separating them. The germline CDR1 and CDR2 sequences are LGHDT and YNNKEL (reference sequence). DNA of the CDR3: TGTGCCAGCAGCCATGGGGGGAACGAGCAGTACTTC. Translated: CASSHGGNEQYF.

The CDR3 DNA reads TGTGCCAGCCGCCTTACGACAGGCAATCAGCCCCAGCATTTT. Translated, it gives CASRLTTGNQPQHF. The V gene is TRBV2, the J gene TRBJ1-5; possibly TRBD1 for D (5 bases). The CDR3 is made up of 14 amino acids. Germline CDR1 is SNHLY and CDR2 is FYNNEI. V was trimmed by 8 bases and J by 2 bases, leaving 13 bases between them. Variable domain in full (rest from reference TRBV2 and TRBJ1-5): EPEVTQTPSHQVTQMGQEVILRCVPISNHLYFYWYRQILGQKVEFLVSFYNNEISEKSEIFDDQFSVERPDGSNFTLKIRSTKLEDSAMYFCASRLTTGNQPQHFGDGTRLSIL.